This T cell receptor beta chain was recorded in a study of shared clonotypes between healthy human individuals. Unsorted PBMC contributed 250 to 300 ng DNA, approximately 30,000 T cell genomes, to each replicate PCR. Data came from immunoSEQ multiplex PCR; TCRdb stores just in-frame clones and leaves some out. The table has under 600,000 clones, 70% to 80% seen once; the top ten hold around 13%. None of the donors, who were healthy HIV-negative adults, had recently had acute infections or vaccinations. For genomic DNA, unsorted samples relied on tens of millions of PBMCs. V shed 3 bases and J shed 5 bases, with 20 bases lying between them. Germline V gene data show CDR1 as SGHTA and CDR2 as FQGTGA. The CDR3 runs 17 residues.

The chain joins TRBV7-3 to TRBJ2-1; D is perhaps TRBD1 (6 bases). Material: PBMCs. The receptor's source is a woman aged 35 to 49 in good health. Some clones in this sample may be carry-over from other donors' samples. The CDR3 loop reads CASSFKGQGIPNNEQFF. The CDR3 DNA sequence: TGTGCCAGCAGCTTCAAAGGCCAGGGGATCCCCAACAATGAGCAGTTCTTC. Complete variable domain (other parts from reference TRBV7-3 and TRBJ2-1): GAGVSQTPSNKVTEKGKYVELRCDPISGHTALYWYRQSLGQGPEFLIYFQGTGAADDSGLPNDRFFAVRPEGSVSTLKIQRTERGDSAVYLCASSFKGQGIPNNEQFFGPGTRLTVL.